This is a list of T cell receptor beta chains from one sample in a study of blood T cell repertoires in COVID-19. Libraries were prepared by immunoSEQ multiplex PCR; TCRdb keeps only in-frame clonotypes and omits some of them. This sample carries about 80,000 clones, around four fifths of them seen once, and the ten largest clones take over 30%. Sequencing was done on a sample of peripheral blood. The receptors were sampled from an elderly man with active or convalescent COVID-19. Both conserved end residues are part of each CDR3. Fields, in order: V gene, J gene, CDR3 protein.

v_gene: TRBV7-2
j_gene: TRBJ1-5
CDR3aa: CASSLQFSNQPQHF

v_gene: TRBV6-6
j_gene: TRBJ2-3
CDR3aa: CATIAGDTQYF

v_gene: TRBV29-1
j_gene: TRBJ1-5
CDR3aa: CSVGMGGQPQHF

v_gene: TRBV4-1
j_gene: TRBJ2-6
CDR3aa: CASSQPLGQGEAGANVLTF

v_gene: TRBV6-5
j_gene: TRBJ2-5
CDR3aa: CASSYRRGETQYF

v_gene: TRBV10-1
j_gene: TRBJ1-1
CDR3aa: CASSDYLGGTEAFF

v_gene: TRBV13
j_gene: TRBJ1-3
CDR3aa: CASSSVMTGEAGNTIYF

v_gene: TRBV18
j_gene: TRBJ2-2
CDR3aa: CASPPVAGPNTGELFF

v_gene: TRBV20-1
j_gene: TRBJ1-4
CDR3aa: CSPTGEEKLFF

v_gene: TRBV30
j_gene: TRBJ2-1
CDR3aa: CAWGRTGYYNEQFF

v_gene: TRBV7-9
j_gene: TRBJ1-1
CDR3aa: CASSLEGTSTEAFF

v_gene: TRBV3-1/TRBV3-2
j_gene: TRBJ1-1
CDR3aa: CASSLPGLWGTEAFF

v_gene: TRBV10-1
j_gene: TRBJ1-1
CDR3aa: CASSDPSVGQAFF

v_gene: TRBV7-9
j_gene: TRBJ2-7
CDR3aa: CASSLVSGSSYEQYF

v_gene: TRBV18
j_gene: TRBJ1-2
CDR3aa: CASSLQGLNYGYTF

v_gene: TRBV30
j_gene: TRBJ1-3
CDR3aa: CASSTEAGNTIYF

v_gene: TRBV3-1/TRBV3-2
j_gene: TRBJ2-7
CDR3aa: CASSLTPPYEQYF

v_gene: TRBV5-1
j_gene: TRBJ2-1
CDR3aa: CASSASTSGSDEQFF

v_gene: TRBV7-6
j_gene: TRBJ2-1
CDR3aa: CASSLPSSGSEQFF

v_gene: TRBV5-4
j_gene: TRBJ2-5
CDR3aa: CASSLAVAGGQETQYF

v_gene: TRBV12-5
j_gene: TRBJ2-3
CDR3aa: CASESDDTQYF

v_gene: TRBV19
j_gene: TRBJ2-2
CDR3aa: CASSRREIRFTGELFF

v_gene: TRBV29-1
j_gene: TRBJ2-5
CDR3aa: CSVEEGRGLETQYF

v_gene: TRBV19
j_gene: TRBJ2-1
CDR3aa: CASSISAGWGDEQFF

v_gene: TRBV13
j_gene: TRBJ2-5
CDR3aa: CASTRQGGETQYF

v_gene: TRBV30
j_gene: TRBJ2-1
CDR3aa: CAWAFARYNEQFF

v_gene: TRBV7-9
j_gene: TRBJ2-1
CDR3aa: CASSLALIGGSSYNEQFF

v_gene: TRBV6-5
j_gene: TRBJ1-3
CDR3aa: CASSYAAGRNTIYF

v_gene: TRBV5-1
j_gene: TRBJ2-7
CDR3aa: CASSPALGGVEQYF

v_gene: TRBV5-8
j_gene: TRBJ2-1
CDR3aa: CASSTLAGGHNEQFF

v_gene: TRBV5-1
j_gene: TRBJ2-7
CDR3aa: CASSLVGLAGSYEQYF